The 12 T cell receptor beta chains reported below all come from one sample, sequenced in a study of early T cells in non-severe SARS-CoV-2 infection. MiXCR was run by TCRdb on the 5' RACE reads, yielding one entry per CDR3 protein. Of about 77,000 distinct CDR3 sequences listed, approximately 16% are singletons. The specimen was whole blood. The receptors come from an adult who was a healthcare worker with PCR-confirmed SARS-CoV-2 infection or an uninfected control (not recorded which).

The chain combines TRBV9 with TRBJ2-1; D might be TRBD2 (8 bases). The CDR3 sequence is 15 residues long. Trimming pared 7 bases from V and 5 bases from J, leaving 19 bases between. Germline lookup yields CDR1 SGDLS and CDR2 YYNGEE. The CDR3 here is CASGSSGTVNNEQFF. Written as DNA, the CDR3 is TGTGCCAGCGGGAGTAGCGGGACAGTAAACAATGAGCAGTTCTTC.

This clonotype was counted only a few times. The chain employs TRBV5-4 and TRBJ1-2, with D tentatively TRBD1 (5 bases). CDR1 and CDR2 (germline): SGHNT, YYREEE (reference sequence). V shed 4 bases and J shed 6 bases, with 16 bases lying between them. The CDR3 sequence is 14 residues long. The CDR3 spells CASSLAGTGNGYTF. In DNA, the CDR3 is TGTGCCAGCAGCCTCGCCGGGACGGGCAATGGCTACACCTTC.

This clonotype was seen ten or more times. V gene TRBV11-2 combines with J gene TRBJ2-3; D is undetermined. The germline V and J ends were trimmed by 2 bases and 4 bases, with 4 bases remaining between them. Germline assignment: CDR1 SGHAT and CDR2 FQNNGV. The CDR3 loop spans 12 amino acids. The CDR3 nucleotides read TGTGCCAGCAGCTTACGGGCAGATACGCAGTATTTT. It is translated as CASSLRADTQYF.

This clonotype has just a few counts. The V and J genes are TRBV11-2 and TRBJ2-1; a possible D gene is TRBD1 (6 bases). V was trimmed by 4 bases and J by 8 bases, leaving 9 bases between them. There are 12 residues in the CDR3. The V gene's germline CDR1 is SGHAT and CDR2 FQNNGV. The CDR3 nucleotides are TGTGCCAGCAGCTCCAGGGGACATGAGCAGTTCTTC. Amino acid sequence: CASSSRGHEQFF.

This clonotype came up a few times. This chain links TRBV12-3 or TRBV12-4 with TRBJ2-7, with D unclear. The V end was cut by 4 bases, the J end by 4 bases, with 8 bases between. The CDR3 is made up of 12 amino acids. The CDR3 sequence: CASSWAAYEQYF. For the CDR3, the DNA is TGTGCCAGCAGTTGGGCAGCTTACGAGCAGTACTTC.

This clonotype showed up just a few times. The chain employs TRBV5-1 and TRBJ1-1; weak D call: TRBD1 (6 bases). The CDR3 spans 17 residues. The V and J ends lost 3 bases and 1 base respectively, with 19 bases between them. Germline assignment: CDR1 SGHRS and CDR2 YFSETQ. The CDR3 nucleotides read TGCGCCAGCAGCTGGAGGGACACCACGTTCTCGAACACTGAAGCTTTCTTT. Amino acids: CASSWRDTTFSNTEAFF.

This clonotype was recorded a few times. This sequence joins TRBV27 and TRBJ2-7, with TRBD2 identical over 10 bases. Trimming cost V 0 bases and J 0 bases; bases outside gene matches: 5. The CDR3 consists of 17 residues. CDR1 is MNHEY and CDR2 is SMNVEV in the germline V gene (reference sequence). CDR3 bases: TGTGCCAGCAGTTTATCCCCGACTAGCGGGTACTCCTACGAGCAGTACTTC. The encoded protein is CASSLSPTSGYSYEQYF.

This clonotype was detected a few times. J is TRBJ2-1 and V is TRBV7-2; D possibly corresponds to TRBD2 (5 bases). Per germline, CDR1 SGHTA and CDR2 FQGNSA. V lost 5 bases to trimming and J lost 10 bases, with 15 bases between them. The CDR3 runs to 13 residues. CDR3 in DNA: TGTGCCAGCAGCCCTAGCCTAGCCTGGGAGCAGTTCTTC. Residues: CASSPSLAWEQFF.

This clonotype was recorded a few times. The chain combines TRBV21-1 with TRBJ2-3; the table names TRBD1, a call not compared with the DNA. TRBV21-1 has pseudogene status. The CDR3 consists of 16 residues. The DNA of the CDR3 is TGTGCCAGCAGCCCCCGGGACAGCCCTAGCACAGATACGCAGTATTTT. Its protein product is CASSPRDSPSTDTQYF.

As to this clonotype: Without the conserved terminal phenylalanine or tryptophan, this CDR3 likely stems from a read error. CDR3: CASSSTRVLYQPQHL. The CDR3 nucleotides are TGTGCCAGTAGCTCGACGCGAGTATTGTATCAGCCCCAGCATTTA. This chain connects TRBV19 to TRBJ1-5; D is unresolved. Germline V gene sequence: CDR1 LNHDA, CDR2 SQIVND (reference sequence). The V end was cut by 6 bases, the J end by 5 bases, with 17 bases between. The CDR3 is 15 residues long.

This rearrangement joins TRBV20-1 to TRBJ2-7; a weak D match, TRBD1 (6 bases). Trimming cost V 6 bases and J 2 bases, with 14 bases left between them. There are 13 residues in the CDR3. CDR1 and CDR2 from the germline V gene are DFQATT and SNEGSKA (reference sequence). The CDR3 spells CSAPPTGPYEQYF. DNA for the CDR3: TGCAGTGCCCCACCGACAGGCCCCTACGAGCAGTACTTC.

In this sample, this clonotype turned up a few times. V is TRBV12-3 or TRBV12-4 and J is TRBJ2-1, with unresolved D. Trimming took 6 bases from V and 7 from J, leaving 10 bases between them. CDR3 size: 12 residues. CDR3 in amino acids: CASRKGGNEQFF. CDR3 nucleotides: TGTGCCAGCAGAAAAGGTGGGAATGAGCAGTTCTTC.